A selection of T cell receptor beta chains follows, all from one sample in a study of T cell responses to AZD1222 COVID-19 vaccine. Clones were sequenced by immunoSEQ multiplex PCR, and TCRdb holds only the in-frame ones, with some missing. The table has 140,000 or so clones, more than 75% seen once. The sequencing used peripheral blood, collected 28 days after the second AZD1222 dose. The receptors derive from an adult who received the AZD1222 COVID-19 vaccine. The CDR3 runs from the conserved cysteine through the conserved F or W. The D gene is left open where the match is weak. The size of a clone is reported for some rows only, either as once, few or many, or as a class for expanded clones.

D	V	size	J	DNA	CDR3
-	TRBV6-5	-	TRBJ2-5	TGTGCCAGCAGTTACTCGCTGGCTCAGAGGGAGACCCAGTACTTC	CASSYSLAQRETQYF
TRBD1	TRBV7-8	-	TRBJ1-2	TGTGCCAGCAGCCCGACAGGGCTTAGGGTTGGCTACACCTTC	CASSPTGLRVGYTF
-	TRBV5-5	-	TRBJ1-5	TGTGCCAGCAGCCCCCACCCGACAGCACCTAATCAGCCCCAGCATTTT	CASSPHPTAPNQPQHF
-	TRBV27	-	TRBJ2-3	TGTGCCAGCAGTTTAGCCCTAGCGTACACAGATACGCAGTATTTT	CASSLALAYTDTQYF
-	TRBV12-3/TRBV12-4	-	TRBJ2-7	TGTGCCAGCAGCTTCCGGAGCTACGAGCAGTACTTC	CASSFRSYEQYF
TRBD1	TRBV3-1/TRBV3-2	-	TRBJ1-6	TGTGCCAGCAGCCATCCCCGCGGACAGGGGGCGAGATCACCCCTCCACTTT	CASSHPRGQGARSPLHF
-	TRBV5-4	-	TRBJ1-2	TGTGCCAGCAGCTTGGAAGGAAGGGCTATCTCGGGGGGCTACACCTTC	CASSLEGRAISGGYTF
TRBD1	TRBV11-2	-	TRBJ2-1	TGTGCCAGCAGCCTGGCACTCACAGGGGGCTCTGAGCAGTTCTTC	CASSLALTGGSEQFF
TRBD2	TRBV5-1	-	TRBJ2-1	TGCGCCAGCAGCCTGGGCACTAGCGGGAGGGCCCGGAACAATGAGCAGTTCTTC	CASSLGTSGRARNNEQFF
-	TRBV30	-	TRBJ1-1	TGTGCCTGGAGTTCGGTGAACACTGAAGCTTTCTTT	CAWSSVNTEAFF
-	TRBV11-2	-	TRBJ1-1	TGTGCCAGCAGCTTAGGTAGGTGGATGATGAACACTGAAGCTTTCTTT	CASSLGRWMMNTEAFF
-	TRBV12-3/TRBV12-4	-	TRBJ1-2	TGTGCCAGCAGTTTTAGGGGGGACTATGGCTACACCTTC	CASSFRGDYGYTF
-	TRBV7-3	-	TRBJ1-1	TGTGCCAGCAGCTTAACAGGGGGAGACACTGAAGCTTTCTTT	CASSLTGGDTEAFF
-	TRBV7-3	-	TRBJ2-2	TGTGCCAGCAGCCCGGGACTCCGGAACACCGGGGAGCTGTTTTTT	CASSPGLRNTGELFF
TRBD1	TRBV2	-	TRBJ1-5	TGTGCCAGCACCCGGTGGGACAGAAATCAGCCCCAGCATTTT	CASTRWDRNQPQHF
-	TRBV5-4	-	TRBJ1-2	TGTGCCAGCAGCTTGGCCCAGGCAGGGAACCTCTATGGCTACACCTTC	CASSLAQAGNLYGYTF
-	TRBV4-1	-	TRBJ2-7	TGCGCCAGCAGCCAAGAGTACACATACACTTACGAGCAGTACTTC	CASSQEYTYTYEQYF
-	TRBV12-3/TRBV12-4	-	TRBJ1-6	TGTGCCAGCACTACGCGCCATTCACCCCTCCACTTT	CASTTRHSPLHF
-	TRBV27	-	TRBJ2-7	TGTGCCAGCAGTTGGGGGGGCTTGGAGCAGTACTTC	CASSWGGLEQYF
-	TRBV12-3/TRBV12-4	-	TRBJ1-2	TGTGCCAGCAGTTTTAGGGGTCAAGGCTACACCTTC	CASSFRGQGYTF
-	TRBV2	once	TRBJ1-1	TGTGCCAGCGGGATGGAGGAAAGAGCTTTCTTT	CASGMEERAFF
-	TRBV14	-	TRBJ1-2	TGTGCCAGCAGCCATGGACCCAGCTATGGCTACACCTTC	CASSHGPSYGYTF
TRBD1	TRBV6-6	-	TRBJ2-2	TGTGCCAGCAGTTACGGGACAGGGGGAACCGGGGAGCTGTTTTTT	CASSYGTGGTGELFF
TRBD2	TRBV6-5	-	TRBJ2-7	TGTGCCAGCAGTTACTCGGGGGTCCGGGGAGGGAACGAGCAGTACTTC	CASSYSGVRGGNEQYF
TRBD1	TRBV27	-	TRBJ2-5	TGTGCCAGCAGTTTTATAGGACAGGGGAGCGAGACCCAGTACTTC	CASSFIGQGSETQYF
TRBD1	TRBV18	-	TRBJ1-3	TGTGCCAGCTCACGACAGGGGACGGATGGAAACACCATATATTTT	CASSRQGTDGNTIYF
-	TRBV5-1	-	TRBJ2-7	TGCGCCAGCAGCTTGGCCTCAGTGAGGGCTCCCTACGAGCAGTACTTC	CASSLASVRAPYEQYF